The present TCR beta chain was sequenced within a study of Ad26.COV2.S vaccination and SARS-CoV-2 variants. Looking at the study overall: Into the muscle, Ad26.COV2.S was dosed once or twice, 56 days apart.

Libraries were prepared by immunoSEQ multiplex PCR; TCRdb keeps only in-frame clonotypes and omits some of them. The sample consists of fewer than 400,000 clones, just over 85% of them appearing once. Study-wide results and limits: Reportedly, after vaccination the spike-specific CD8+ and CD4+ T cell responses displayed substantial breadth. Placebo recipients showed lower spike-specific TCR breadth than vaccinees.

This clone was counted only a few times. Its target is unknown. V was cut by 2 bases and J by 6 bases, with 12 bases left in between. The length of the CDR3 is 14 residues. The V gene's germline CDR1 is SGHRS and CDR2 YFSETQ. The treatment was: some 20 received Ad26.COV2.S at low or high dose, single or two shots; about five received placebo; per-sample allocation not given. Sampling occurred on day 63 after the first vaccine or placebo injection. This adult donor, from Boston, was 18-55 years old. The chain joins TRBV5-1 to TRBJ2-1; TRBD2 might be the D (5 bases). The starting material was peripheral blood, obtained in a trial of Ad26.COV2.S vaccine versus placebo. This receptor was taken from a person aged 18 to 65 who received the Ad26.COV2.S COVID-19 vaccine or a placebo. CDR3 region: CASSLGLASNEQFF. The CDR3 nucleotides read TGCGCCAGCAGCTTAGGGCTAGCCTCCAATGAGCAGTTCTTC.